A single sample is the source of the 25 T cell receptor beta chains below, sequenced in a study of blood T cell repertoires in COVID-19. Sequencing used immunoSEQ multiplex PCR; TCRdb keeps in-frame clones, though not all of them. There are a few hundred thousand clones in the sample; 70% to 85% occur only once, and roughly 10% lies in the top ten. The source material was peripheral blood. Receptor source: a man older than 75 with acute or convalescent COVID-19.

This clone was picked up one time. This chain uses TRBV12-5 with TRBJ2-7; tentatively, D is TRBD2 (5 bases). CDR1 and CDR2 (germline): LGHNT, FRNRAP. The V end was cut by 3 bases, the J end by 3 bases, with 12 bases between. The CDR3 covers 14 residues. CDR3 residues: CASGFGRAIYEQYF. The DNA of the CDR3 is TGTGCTAGTGGTTTCGGGCGGGCGATCTACGAGCAGTACTTC.

CDR3 residues: CASSWGSVGTGENIQYF. The CDR3 DNA reads as TGTGCCAGCAGCTGGGGGTCAGTTGGGACAGGGGAAAACATTCAGTACTTC. The V and J genes are TRBV7-9 and TRBJ2-4, with TRBD1 identical over 10 bases. Germline values: CDR1 SEHNR, CDR2 FQNEAQ (reference sequence). The CDR3 is 17 residues long. Unmatched junction bases numbered 11, after V lost 4 bases and J lost 5 bases.

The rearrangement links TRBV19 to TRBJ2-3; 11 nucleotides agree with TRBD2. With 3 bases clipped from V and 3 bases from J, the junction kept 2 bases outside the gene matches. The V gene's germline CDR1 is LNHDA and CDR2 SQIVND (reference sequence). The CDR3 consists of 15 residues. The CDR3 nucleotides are TGTGCCAGTAGTATTAGCGGGAGGGCTACAGATACGCAGTATTTT. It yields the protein CASSISGRATDTQYF.

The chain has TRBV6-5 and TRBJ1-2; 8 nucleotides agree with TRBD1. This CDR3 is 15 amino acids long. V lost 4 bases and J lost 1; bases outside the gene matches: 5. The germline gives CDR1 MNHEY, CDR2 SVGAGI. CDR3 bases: TGTGCCAGCAGTTCTAAGGACAGGGTTAACTATGGCTACACCTTC. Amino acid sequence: CASSSKDRVNYGYTF.

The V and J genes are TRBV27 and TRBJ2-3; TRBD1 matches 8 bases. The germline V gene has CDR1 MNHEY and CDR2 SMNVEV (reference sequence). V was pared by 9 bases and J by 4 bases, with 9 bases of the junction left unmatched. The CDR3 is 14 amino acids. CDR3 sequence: CASFPRGRADTQYF. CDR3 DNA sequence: TGTGCCAGTTTTCCCAGGGGGCGCGCAGATACGCAGTATTTT.

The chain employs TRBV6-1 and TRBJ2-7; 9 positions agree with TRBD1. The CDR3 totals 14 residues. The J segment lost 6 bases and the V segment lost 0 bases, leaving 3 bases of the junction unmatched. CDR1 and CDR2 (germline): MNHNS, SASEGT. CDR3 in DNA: TGTGCCAGCAGTGAAGCGGACAGGGGAGCCGAGCAGTACTTC. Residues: CASSEADRGAEQYF.

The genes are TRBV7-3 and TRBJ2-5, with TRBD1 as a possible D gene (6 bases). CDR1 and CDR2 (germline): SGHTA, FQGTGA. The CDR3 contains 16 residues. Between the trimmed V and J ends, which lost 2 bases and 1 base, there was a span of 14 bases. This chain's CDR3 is CASSLGHDRIQETQYF. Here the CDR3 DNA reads TGTGCCAGCAGCTTAGGCCACGACAGGATCCAAGAGACCCAGTACTTC.

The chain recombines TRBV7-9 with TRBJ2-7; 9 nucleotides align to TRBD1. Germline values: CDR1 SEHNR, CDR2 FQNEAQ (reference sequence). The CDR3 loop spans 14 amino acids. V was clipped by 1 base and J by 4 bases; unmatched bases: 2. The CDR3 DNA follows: TGTGCCAGCAGCTTAGTTGGACAGGGGTACGAGCAGTACTTC. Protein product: CASSLVGQGYEQYF.

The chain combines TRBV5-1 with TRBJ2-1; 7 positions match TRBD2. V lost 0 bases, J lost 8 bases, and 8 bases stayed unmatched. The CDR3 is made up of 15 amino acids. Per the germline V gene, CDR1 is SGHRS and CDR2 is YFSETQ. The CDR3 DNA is TGCGCCAGCAGCTTGGGCTCTATTGGGGGGGATGAGCAGTTCTTC. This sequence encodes CASSLGSIGGDEQFF.

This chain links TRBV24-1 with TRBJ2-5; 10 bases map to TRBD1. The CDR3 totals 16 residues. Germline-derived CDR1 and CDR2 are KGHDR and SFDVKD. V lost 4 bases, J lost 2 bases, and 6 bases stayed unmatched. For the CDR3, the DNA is TGTGCCACCAGTGACTGGACAGGGGGTCGGCAAGAGACCCAGTACTTC. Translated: CATSDWTGGRQETQYF.

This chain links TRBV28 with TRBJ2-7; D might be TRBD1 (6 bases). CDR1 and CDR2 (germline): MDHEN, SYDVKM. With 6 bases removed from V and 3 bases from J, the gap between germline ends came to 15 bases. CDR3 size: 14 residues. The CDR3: CASRGASPHYEQYF. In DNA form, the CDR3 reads TGTGCCAGCAGGGGGGCGAGCCCACACTACGAGCAGTACTTC.

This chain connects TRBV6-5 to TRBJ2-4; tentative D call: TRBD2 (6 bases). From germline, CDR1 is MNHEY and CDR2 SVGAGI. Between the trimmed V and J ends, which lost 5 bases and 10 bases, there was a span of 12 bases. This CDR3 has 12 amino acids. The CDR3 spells CASSPTGGIQYF. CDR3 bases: TGTGCCAGCAGTCCCACAGGAGGGATTCAGTACTTC.

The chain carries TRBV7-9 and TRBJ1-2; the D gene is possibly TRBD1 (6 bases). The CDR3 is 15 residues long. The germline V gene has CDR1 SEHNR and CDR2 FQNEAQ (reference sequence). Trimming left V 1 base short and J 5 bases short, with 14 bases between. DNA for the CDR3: TGTGCCAGCAGCTTAGGGGCAGGGGTCGGGTATGGCTACACCTTC. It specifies CASSLGAGVGYGYTF.

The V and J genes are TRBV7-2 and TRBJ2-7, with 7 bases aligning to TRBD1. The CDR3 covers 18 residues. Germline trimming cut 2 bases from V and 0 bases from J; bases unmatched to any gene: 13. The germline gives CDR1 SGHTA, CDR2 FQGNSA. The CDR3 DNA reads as TGTGCCAGCAGCTTAACGTTAGGGTTACAGGGGAACTCCTACGAGCAGTACTTC. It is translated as CASSLTLGLQGNSYEQYF.

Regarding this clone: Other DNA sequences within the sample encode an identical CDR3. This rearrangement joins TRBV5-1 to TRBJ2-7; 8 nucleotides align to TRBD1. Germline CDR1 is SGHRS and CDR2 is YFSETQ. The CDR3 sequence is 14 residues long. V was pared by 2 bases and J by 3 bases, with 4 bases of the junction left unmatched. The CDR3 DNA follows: TGCGCCAGCAGCTTAGGACAGGGAGGCTACGAGCAGTACTTC. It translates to CASSLGQGGYEQYF. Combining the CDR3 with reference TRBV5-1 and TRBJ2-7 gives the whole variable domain KAGVTQTPRYLIKTRGQQVTLSCSPISGHRSVSWYQQTPGQGLQFLFEYFSETQRNKGNFPGRFSGRQFSNSRSEMNVSTLELGDSALYLCASSLGQGGYEQYFGPGTRLTVT.

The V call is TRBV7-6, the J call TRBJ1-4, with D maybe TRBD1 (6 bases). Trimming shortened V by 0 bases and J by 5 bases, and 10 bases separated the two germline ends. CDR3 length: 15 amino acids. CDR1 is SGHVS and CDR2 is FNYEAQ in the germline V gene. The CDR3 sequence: CASSLAGTPNEKLFF. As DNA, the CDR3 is TGTGCCAGCAGCTTAGCAGGGACACCGAATGAAAAACTGTTTTTT.

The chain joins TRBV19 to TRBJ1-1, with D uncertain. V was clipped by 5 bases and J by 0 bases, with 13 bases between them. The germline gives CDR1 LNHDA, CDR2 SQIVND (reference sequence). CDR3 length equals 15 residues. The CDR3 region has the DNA TGTGCCAGTAGTTTGCAGGAACACATGAACACTGAAGCTTTCTTT. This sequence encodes CASSLQEHMNTEAFF.

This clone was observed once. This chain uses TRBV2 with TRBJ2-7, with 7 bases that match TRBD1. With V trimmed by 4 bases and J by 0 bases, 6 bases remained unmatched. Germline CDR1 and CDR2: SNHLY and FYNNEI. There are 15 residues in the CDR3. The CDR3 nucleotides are TGTGCCAGCAGTGCCGGACAGGTTCTCTCCTACGAGCAGTACTTC. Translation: CASSAGQVLSYEQYF. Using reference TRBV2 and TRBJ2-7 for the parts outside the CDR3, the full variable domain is EPEVTQTPSHQVTQMGQEVILRCVPISNHLYFYWYRQILGQKVEFLVSFYNNEISEKSEIFDDQFSVERPDGSNFTLKIRSTKLEDSAMYFCASSAGQVLSYEQYFGPGTRLTVT.

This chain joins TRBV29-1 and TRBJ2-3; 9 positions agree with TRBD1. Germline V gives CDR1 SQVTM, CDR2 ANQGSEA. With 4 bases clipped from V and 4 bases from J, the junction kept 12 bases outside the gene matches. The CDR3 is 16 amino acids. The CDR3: CSVAERGTGSADTQYF. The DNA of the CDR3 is TGCAGCGTTGCCGAAAGAGGGACAGGGAGCGCAGATACGCAGTATTTT.

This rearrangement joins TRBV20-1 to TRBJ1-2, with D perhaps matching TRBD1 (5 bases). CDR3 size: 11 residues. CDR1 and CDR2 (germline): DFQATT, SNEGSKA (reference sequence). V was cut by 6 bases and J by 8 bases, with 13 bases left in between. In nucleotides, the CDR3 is TGCAGTGCCCTTGACCGGGGGGGCTACACCTTC. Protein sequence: CSALDRGGYTF.

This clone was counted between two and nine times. CDR3 sequence reads: CASSLGGFRQPQHF. CDR3 sequence (DNA): TGTGCCAGCAGCTTAGGGGGCTTTAGGCAGCCCCAGCATTTT. The V gene is TRBV7-9, the J gene TRBJ1-5, with D maybe TRBD1 (5 bases). Germline lookup yields CDR1 SEHNR and CDR2 FQNEAQ (reference sequence). The length of the CDR3 is 14 residues. V lost 1 base, J lost 7 bases, and 11 bases lay in between.

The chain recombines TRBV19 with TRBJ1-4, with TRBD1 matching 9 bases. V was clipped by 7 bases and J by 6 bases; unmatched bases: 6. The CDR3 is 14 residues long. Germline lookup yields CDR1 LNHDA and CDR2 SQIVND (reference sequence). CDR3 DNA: TGTGCCAGTAAGGGGACAGGGAATTATGAAAAACTGTTTTTT. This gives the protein CASKGTGNYEKLFF.

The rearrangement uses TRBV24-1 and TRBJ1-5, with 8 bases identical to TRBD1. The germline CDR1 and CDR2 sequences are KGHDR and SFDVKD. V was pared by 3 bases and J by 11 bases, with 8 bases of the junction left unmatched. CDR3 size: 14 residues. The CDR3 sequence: CATSDSTGTGAQHF. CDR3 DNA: TGTGCCACCAGTGATAGTACAGGGACAGGAGCCCAGCATTTT.

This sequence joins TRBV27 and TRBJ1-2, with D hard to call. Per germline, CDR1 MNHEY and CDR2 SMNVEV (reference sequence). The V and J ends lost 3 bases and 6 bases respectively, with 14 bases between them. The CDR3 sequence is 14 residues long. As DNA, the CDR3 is TGTGCCAGCAGTTTCCTACCCCCCCGGGATGGCTACACCTTC. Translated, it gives CASSFLPPRDGYTF.

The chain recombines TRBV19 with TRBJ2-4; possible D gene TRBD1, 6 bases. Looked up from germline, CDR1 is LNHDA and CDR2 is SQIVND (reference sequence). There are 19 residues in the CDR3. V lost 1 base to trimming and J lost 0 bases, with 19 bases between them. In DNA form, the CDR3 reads TGTGCCAGTAGTATAGGAGGGGGTCCCGGCACCCTAGCCAAAAACATTCAGTACTTC. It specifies CASSIGGGPGTLAKNIQYF.